The sequence of this TCR beta chain was determined in a study of T cells after yellow fever vaccination. This clonotype was detected many times. TCRdb called the 5' RACE reads again in MiXCR, with one record for every CDR3 protein. The sample has 450,000 to 550,000 distinct CDR3 sequences; 20% to 25% are singletons. Germline CDR1 DFQATT, CDR2 SNEGSKA (reference sequence). Trimming removed 5 bases from V and 2 bases from J; junction bases left unmatched: 6. This CDR3 has 14 amino acids. The clonotype was recovered from a man between 18 and 35 years old who received the YFV17D yellow fever vaccine. The source was PBMCs, collected 21 days after the first yellow fever vaccination. The chain links TRBV20-1 to TRBJ1-2, with 9 nucleotides matching TRBD1. CDR3 DNA sequence: TGCAGTGCTGTACACAGGGGGCAAAACTATGGCTACACCTTC. It specifies CSAVHRGQNYGYTF.